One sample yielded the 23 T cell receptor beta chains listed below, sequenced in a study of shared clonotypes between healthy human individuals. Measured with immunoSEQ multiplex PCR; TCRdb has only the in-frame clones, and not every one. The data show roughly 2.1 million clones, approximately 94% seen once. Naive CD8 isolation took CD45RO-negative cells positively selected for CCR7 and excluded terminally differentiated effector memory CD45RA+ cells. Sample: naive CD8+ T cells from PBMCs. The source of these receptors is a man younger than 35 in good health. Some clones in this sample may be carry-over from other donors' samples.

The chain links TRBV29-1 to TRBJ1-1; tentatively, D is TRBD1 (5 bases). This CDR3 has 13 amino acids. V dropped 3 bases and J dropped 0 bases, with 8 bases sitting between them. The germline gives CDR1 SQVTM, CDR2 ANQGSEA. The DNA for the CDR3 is TGCAGCGTTGATTGGGGGGTGAACACTGAAGCTTTCTTT. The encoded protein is CSVDWGVNTEAFF.

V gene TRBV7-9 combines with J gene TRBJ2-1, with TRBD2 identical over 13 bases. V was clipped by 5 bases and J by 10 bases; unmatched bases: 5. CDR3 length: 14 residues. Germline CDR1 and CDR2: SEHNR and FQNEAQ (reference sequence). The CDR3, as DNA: TGTGCCAGCAGCGGGACTAGCGGGATGTCCGAGCAGTTCTTC. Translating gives CASSGTSGMSEQFF.

The CDR3 spells CASSYGEGGFYGYTF. The CDR3 bases are TGTGCCAGCAGTTACGGGGAAGGTGGCTTCTATGGCTACACCTTC. The chain uses TRBV6-5 and TRBJ1-2; D remains ambiguous. The V and J ends lost 2 bases and 4 bases respectively, with 14 bases between them. There are 15 residues in the CDR3. Germline V gene sequence: CDR1 MNHEY, CDR2 SVGAGI.

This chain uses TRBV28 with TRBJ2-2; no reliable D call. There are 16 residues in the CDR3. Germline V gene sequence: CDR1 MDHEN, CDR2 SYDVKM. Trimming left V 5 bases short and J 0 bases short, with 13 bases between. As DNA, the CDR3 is TGTGCCAGCAGTGCCTGGACGCAGTCGAACACCGGGGAGCTGTTTTTT. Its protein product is CASSAWTQSNTGELFF.

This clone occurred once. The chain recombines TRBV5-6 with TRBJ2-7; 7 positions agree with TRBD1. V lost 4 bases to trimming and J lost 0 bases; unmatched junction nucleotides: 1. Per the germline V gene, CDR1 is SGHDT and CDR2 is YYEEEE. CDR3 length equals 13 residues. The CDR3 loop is CASSTGVSYEQYF. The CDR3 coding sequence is TGTGCCAGCAGCACAGGGGTCTCCTACGAGCAGTACTTC.

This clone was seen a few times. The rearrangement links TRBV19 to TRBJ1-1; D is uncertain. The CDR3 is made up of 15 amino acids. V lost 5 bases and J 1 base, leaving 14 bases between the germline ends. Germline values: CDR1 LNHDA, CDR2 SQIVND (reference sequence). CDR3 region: CASSAPPDGNTEAFF. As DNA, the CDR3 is TGTGCCAGTAGTGCCCCTCCGGACGGGAACACTGAAGCTTTCTTT.

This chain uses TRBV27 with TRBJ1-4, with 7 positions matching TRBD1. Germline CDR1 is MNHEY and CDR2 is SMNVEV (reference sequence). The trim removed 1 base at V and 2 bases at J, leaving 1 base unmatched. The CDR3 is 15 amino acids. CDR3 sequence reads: CASSLWGQTNEKLFF. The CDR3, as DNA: TGTGCCAGCAGTTTATGGGGACAGACTAATGAAAAACTGTTTTTT.

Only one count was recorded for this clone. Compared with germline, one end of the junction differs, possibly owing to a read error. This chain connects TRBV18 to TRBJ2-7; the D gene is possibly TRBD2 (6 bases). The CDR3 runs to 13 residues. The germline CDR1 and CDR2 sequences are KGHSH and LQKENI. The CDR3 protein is CASSPETGDEQHF. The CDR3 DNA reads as TGTGCCAGCTCACCTGAAACGGGGGACGAGCAGCACTTC.

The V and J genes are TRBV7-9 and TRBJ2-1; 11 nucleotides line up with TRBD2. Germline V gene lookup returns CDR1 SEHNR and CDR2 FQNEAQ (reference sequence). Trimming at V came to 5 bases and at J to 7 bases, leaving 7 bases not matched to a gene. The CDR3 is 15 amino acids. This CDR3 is CASSPHRLAGNEQFF. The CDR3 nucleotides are TGTGCCAGCAGCCCCCACCGACTAGCGGGAAATGAGCAGTTCTTC.

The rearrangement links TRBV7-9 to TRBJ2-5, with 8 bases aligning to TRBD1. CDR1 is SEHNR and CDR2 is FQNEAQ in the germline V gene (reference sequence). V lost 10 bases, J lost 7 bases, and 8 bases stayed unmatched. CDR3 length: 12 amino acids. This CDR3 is CATEGGTGTQYF. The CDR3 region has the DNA TGTGCCACCGAGGGCGGGACAGGGACCCAGTACTTC.

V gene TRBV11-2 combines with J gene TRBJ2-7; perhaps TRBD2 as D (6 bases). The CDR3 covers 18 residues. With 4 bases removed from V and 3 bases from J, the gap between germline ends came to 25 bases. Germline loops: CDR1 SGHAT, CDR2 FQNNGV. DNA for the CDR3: TGTGCCAGCAGCTCTGCCCAGCGGGTCCTCCCGACCGGCTACGAGCAGTACTTC. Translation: CASSSAQRVLPTGYEQYF.

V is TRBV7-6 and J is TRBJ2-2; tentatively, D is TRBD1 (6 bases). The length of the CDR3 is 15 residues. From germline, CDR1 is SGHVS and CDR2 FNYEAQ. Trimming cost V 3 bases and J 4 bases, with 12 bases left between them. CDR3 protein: CASSLGIGGTGELFF. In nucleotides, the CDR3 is TGTGCCAGCAGCTTGGGCATAGGGGGCACCGGGGAGCTGTTTTTT.

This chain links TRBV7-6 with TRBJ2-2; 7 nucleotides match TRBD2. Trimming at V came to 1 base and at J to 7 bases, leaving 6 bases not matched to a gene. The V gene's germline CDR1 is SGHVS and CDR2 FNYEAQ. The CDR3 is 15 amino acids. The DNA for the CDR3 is TGTGCCAGCAGCTTAGGGGCGGGAGTTGTCGGGGAGCTGTTTTTT. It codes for CASSLGAGVVGELFF.

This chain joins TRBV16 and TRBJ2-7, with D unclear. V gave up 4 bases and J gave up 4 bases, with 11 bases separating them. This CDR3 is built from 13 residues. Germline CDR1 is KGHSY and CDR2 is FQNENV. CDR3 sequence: CASSPRPWYEQYF. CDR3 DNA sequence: TGTGCCAGCAGCCCCCGCCCCTGGTACGAGCAGTACTTC.

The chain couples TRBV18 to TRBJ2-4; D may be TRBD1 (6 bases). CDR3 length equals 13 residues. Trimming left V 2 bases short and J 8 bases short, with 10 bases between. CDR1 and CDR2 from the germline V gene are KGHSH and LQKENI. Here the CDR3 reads CASSPDRWDIQYF. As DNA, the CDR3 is TGTGCCAGCTCACCAGACAGGTGGGACATTCAGTACTTC.

This chain's CDR3 is CASSFGQGAETQYF. Here the CDR3 DNA reads TGTGCCAGCAGCTTTGGGCAGGGGGCAGAGACCCAGTACTTC. The chain uses TRBV5-8 and TRBJ2-5; 8 positions match TRBD1. The CDR3 is made up of 14 amino acids. Trimming removed 2 bases from V and 4 bases from J; junction bases left unmatched: 4. CDR1 is SGHTS, CDR2 YDEGEE, per germline.

This CDR3 is CASSFRLAGQLTGELFF. The CDR3 region has the DNA TGCGCCAGCAGCTTTCGGCTAGCGGGACAGTTAACCGGGGAGCTGTTTTTT. The chain links TRBV5-1 to TRBJ2-2; 9 bases line up with TRBD2. The length of the CDR3 is 17 residues. Germline CDR1 reads SGHRS; CDR2 reads YFSETQ. J lost 5 bases, V lost 2 bases, and 10 bases had no gene match.

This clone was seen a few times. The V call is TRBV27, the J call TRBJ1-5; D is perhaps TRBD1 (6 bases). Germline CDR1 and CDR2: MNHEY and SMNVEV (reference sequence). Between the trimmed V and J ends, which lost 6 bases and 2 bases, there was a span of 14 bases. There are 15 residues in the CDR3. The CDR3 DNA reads TGTGCCAGCAGCCAGGGGCGCTGGGGCAATCAGCCCCAGCATTTT. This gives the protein CASSQGRWGNQPQHF.

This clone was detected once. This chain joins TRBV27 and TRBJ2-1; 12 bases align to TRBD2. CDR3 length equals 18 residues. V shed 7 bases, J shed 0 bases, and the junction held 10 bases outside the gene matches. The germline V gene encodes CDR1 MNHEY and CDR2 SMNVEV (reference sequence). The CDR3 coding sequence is TGTGCCAGCATTATGGGGACTAGCGGGCCCATCTCCTACAATGAGCAGTTCTTC. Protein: CASIMGTSGPISYNEQFF.

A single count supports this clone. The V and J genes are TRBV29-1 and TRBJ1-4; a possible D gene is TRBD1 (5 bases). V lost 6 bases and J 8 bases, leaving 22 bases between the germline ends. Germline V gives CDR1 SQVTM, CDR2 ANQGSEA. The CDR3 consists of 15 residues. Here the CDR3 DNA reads TGCAGCGTCGCCCCTCAGCGGGGCCTGGGGGAAAAACTGTTTTTT. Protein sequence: CSVAPQRGLGEKLFF.

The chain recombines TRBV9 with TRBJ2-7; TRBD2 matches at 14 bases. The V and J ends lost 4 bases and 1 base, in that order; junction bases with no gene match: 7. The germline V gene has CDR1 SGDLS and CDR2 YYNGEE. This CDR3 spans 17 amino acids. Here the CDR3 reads CASSTGLAGEKSYEQYF. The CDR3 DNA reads TGTGCCAGCAGCACGGGACTAGCGGGAGAAAAATCCTACGAGCAGTACTTC.

The CDR3 here is CASSLSGGDRPEQYF. The CDR3 DNA sequence: TGTGCCAGCAGTTTATCGGGTGGGGATCGTCCCGAGCAGTACTTC. J is TRBJ2-7 and V is TRBV27; D gene unclear. This CDR3 is built from 15 residues. Trimming removed 0 bases from V and 6 bases from J, with 15 bases in between. The V gene's germline CDR1 is MNHEY and CDR2 SMNVEV (reference sequence).

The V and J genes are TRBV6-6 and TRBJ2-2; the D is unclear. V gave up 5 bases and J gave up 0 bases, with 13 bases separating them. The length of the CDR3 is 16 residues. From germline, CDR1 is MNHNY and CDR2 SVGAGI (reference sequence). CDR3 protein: CASSPLDGTNTGELFF. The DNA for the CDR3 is TGTGCCAGCAGTCCCCTTGACGGAACGAACACCGGGGAGCTGTTTTTT.